The 9 T cell receptor beta chains reported below all come from one sample, sequenced in a study of tumor and adjacent non-tumor tissue in lung cancer. No cell sorting was done before RNA was extracted from the tissue. The library came from three nested PCR rounds adapted from ARM-PCR protocols. Each CDR3 protein is one row after TCRdb ran MiXCR on the multiplex PCR reads. The top ten clones hold about a sixth of a sample with roughly 93,000 distinct CDR3 sequences, approximately 65% of them seen once. Sequenced sample: lung tumor tissue. These receptors all come from a man in his fifties or sixties with non-small cell lung cancer.

V usage is TRBV28 and J usage is TRBJ2-7, with 9 positions matching TRBD2. The length of the CDR3 is 15 residues. The J segment lost 3 bases and the V segment lost 5 bases, leaving 8 bases of the junction unmatched. CDR1 is MDHEN and CDR2 is SYDVKM in the germline V gene. The CDR3 region has the DNA TGTGCCAGCAGTATAATGCTAGCGGGGAACTACGAGCAGTACTTC. Protein sequence: CASSIMLAGNYEQYF.

This clonotype was recorded only once. A junction end diverges from the germline sequence, so it may reflect a read error. The chain has TRBV20-1 and TRBJ2-2, with D possibly being TRBD2 (5 bases). Germline V CDR1 and CDR2: DFQATT, SNEGSKA (reference sequence). The CDR3 covers 16 residues. CDR3 DNA: TGCAGTGCTAGAGATCGGAGTAGCTTGGGAATCGGGGAACTGTTTTTT. It encodes CSARDRSSLGIGELFF.

About this clonotype itself: A read error may explain this, as a much larger clone is one base away. The chain combines TRBV20-1 with TRBJ2-3, with D unresolved. Germline V gives CDR1 DFQATT, CDR2 SNEGSKA (reference sequence). The CDR3 has 15 residues. CDR3 sequence reads: CSVRGPYQGTDTQYF. The CDR3 nucleotides read TGCAGTGTTAGAGGACCGTATCAGGGCACAGATACGCAGTATTTT.

The chain recombines TRBV20-1 with TRBJ2-7, with D unresolved. Looked up from germline, CDR1 is DFQATT and CDR2 is SNEGSKA (reference sequence). V was cut by 4 bases and J by 3 bases, with 13 bases left in between. This CDR3 has 13 residues. CDR3 amino acids: CSATCNSDYEQYF. CDR3 bases: TGCAGTGCTACCTGCAACAGTGACTACGAGCAGTACTTC.

V is TRBV28 and J is TRBJ2-7; TRBD2 is a possible D gene (5 bases). The CDR3 length is 15 residues. V dropped 2 bases and J dropped 4 bases, with 15 bases sitting between them. Per germline, CDR1 MDHEN and CDR2 SYDVKM. CDR3 residues: CASSLISGYTYEQYF. DNA for the CDR3: TGTGCCAGCAGTTTAATTTCGGGATACACGTACGAGCAGTACTTC.

Worth noting for this clonotype: A much bigger clone sits one base away, suggesting this may be a read error. V and J are TRBV5-4 and TRBJ2-6; TRBD1 is a possible D gene (5 bases). The CDR3 extends over 15 amino acids. Germline V gene lookup returns CDR1 SGHNT and CDR2 YYREEE (reference sequence). CDR3 sequence reads: CASIPKGSGANVLAF. In DNA form, the CDR3 reads TGTGCCAGCATTCCAAAGGGAAGTGGGGCCAACGTCCTGGCTTTC.

With regard to this clonotype: Because the CDR3 is missing its conserved closing phenylalanine or tryptophan, this is likely a read error. CDR3 residues: CVSSLESGTVEETQYS. In DNA, the CDR3 is TGTGTCAGCAGCTTAGAGAGCGGGACGGTCGAAGAGACCCAGTACTCC. The rearrangement joins TRBV11-3 to TRBJ2-5; 7 bases fit TRBD2. The germline CDR1 and CDR2 sequences are SGHNT and YENEEA. The CDR3 loop spans 16 amino acids.

About this clonotype: The junction does not match germline at one end; this may be a read error. The V and J genes are TRBV11-2 and TRBJ2-5, with D possibly matching TRBD2 (6 bases). There are 15 residues in the CDR3. The germline V gene encodes CDR1 SGHAT and CDR2 FQNNGV. CDR3 bases: TGTGCCAGCAGCTCAGGAGGGTCGGTCCAAGAGACCCGGTGCTTC. Its protein is CASSSGGSVQETRCF. Filled out from reference TRBV11-2 and TRBJ2-5, the complete variable domain reads EAGVAQSPRYKIIEKRQSVAFWCNPISGHATLYWYQQILGQGPKLLIQFQNNGVVDDSQLPKDRFSAERLKGVDSTLKIQPAKLEDSAVYLCASSSGGSVQETRCFGPGTRLLVL.

With regard to this clonotype: At one of its ends the junction is not consistent with the germline gene, which may arise from a read error. The gene calls are TRBV6-5 and TRBJ1-1, with TRBD1 matching 9 bases. The germline V gene encodes CDR1 MNHEY and CDR2 SVGAGI. The CDR3 covers 14 residues. The CDR3 DNA reads TGTGCCAGCAGGGGGACAGGGATGAACACTGAAGCTTCATTT. Translating gives CASRGTGMNTEASF.